The clone carrying this TCR beta chain was recorded at least ten times. Its antigen is unidentified. The read ends 3 residues shy of where the CDR3 ends; the end is completed using the germline J gene. This record belongs to a study of T cell clonality in common variable immunodeficiency. Whole-study results and caveats: TCRbeta clonality was increased in CVID versus healthy controls. T cell subpopulation sequencing would be needed to explain CVID clonality.

The assay was immunoSEQ multiplex PCR, and TCRdb's table has in-frame clones only and misses some. Altogether 30,000 to 40,000 clones were found in the sample, and no singletons occur. The CDR3 loop spans 14 amino acids. Germline loops: CDR1 SGHRS, CDR2 YFSETQ. Trimming stripped 6 bases from V and 6 bases from J, with 13 bases between. The sequence was collected from a person between 18 and 69 years old in good health. Material: peripheral blood mononuclear cells. The chain joins TRBV5-1 to TRBJ1-6; no clear D. The CDR3: CASNFESGNSPLHF. The CDR3 bases that were read are TGCGCCAGCAACTTTGAGTCCGGTAATTCACCC.